This entry describes one T cell receptor (beta chain). This sample is part of a study of identifying expanded T cells in peripheral blood. Produced via immunoSEQ multiplex PCR; TCRdb's table is partial and in-frame only. The sample yields around 100,000 clones, around 89% seen once. The germline V gene has CDR1 SGHRS and CDR2 YFSETQ. The CDR3 runs 14 residues. Losses at the gene ends were 7 bases for V and 5 bases for J; bases not matched to a gene: 10. The origin of this receptor is a person between 18 and 75 years old in good health. The sample consisted of blood. The chain combines TRBV5-1 with TRBJ1-1, with TRBD1 matching over 8 bases. CDR3 nucleotides: TGCGCCAGCTCCATAACAGGGGGTTGGACTGAAGCTTTCTTT. Translation gives CASSITGGWTEAFF.